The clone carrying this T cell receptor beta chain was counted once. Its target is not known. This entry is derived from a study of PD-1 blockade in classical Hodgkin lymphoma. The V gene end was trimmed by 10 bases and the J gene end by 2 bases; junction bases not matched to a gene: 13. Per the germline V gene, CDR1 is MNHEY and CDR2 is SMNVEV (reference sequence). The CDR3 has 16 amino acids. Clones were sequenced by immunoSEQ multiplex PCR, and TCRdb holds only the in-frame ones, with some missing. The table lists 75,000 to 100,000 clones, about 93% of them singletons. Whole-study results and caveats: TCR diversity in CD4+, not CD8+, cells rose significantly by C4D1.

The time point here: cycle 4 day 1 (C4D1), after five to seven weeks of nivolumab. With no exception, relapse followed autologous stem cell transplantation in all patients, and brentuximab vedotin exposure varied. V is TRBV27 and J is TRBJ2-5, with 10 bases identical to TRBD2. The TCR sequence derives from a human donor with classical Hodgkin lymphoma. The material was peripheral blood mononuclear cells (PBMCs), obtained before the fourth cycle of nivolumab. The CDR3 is CATSQREGLIQETQYF. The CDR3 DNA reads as TGTGCCACCTCCCAGCGGGAGGGACTCATACAAGAGACCCAGTACTTC.